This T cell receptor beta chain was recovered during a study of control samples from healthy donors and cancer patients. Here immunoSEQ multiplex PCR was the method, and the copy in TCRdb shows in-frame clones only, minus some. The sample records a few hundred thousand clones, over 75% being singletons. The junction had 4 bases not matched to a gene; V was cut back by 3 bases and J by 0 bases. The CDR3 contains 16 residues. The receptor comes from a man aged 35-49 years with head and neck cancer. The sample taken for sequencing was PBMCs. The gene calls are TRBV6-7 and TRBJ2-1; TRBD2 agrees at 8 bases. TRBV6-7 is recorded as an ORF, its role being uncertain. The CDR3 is CASSYSGGSSYNEQFF. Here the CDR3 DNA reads TGTGCCAGCAGTTATTCGGGAGGGAGCTCCTACAATGAGCAGTTCTTC.